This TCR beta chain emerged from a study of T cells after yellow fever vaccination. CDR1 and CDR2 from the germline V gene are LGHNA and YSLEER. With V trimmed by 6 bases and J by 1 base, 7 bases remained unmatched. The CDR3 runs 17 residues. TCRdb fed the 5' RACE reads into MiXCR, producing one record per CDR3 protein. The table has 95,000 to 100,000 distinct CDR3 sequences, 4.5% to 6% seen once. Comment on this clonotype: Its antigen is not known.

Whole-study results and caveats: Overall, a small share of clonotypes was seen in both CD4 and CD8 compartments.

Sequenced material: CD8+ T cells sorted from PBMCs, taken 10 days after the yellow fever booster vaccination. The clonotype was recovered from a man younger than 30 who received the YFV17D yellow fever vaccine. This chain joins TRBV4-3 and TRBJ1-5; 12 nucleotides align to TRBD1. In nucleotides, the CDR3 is TGCGCCAGCAGTCCCGGGACAGGGGGCCTAAGCAATCAGCCCCAGCATTTT. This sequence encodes CASSPGTGGLSNQPQHF.